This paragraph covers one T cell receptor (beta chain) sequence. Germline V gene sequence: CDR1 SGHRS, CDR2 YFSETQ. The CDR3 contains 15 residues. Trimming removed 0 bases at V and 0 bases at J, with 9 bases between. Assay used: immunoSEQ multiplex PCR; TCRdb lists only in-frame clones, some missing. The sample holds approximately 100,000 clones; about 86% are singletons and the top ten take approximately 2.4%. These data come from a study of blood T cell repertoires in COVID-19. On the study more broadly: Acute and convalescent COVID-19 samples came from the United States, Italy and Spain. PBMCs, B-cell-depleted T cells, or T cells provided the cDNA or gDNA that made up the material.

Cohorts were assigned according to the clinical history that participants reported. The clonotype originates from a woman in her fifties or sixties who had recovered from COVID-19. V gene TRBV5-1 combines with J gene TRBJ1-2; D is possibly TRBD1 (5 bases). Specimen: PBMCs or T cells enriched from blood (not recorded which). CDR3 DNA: TGCGCCAGCAGCTTGGGACAGACCTCTAACTATGGCTACACCTTC. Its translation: CASSLGQTSNYGYTF.